Below are 21 T cell receptor beta chains sequenced from a single sample in a study of long-term antiretroviral therapy in people with HIV. Version v3.0 of the immunoSEQ assay was performed at survey level. Clones were read by immunoSEQ multiplex PCR, and TCRdb kept only the in-frame ones, dropping some. The sample shows some 14,000 clones, about 80% of them seen only once. The source was unsorted PBMCs, collected just before starting antiretroviral therapy. These receptors were taken from a middle-aged man with HIV.

The DNA for the CDR3 is TGTGCCAGCAGCCAGGGATTGGGCGAGCAGTACTTC. Amino acids: CASSQGLGEQYF. The rearrangement links TRBV11-2 to TRBJ2-7, with a tentative D call TRBD1 (5 bases). The CDR3 extends over 12 amino acids. Deletions cut 5 bases from V and 6 bases from J, with 11 bases between. In germline, CDR1 is SGHAT, CDR2 FQNNGV.

The chain couples TRBV7-2 to TRBJ1-1, with a possible D match to TRBD1 (5 bases). The CDR3 extends over 14 amino acids. V lost 3 bases and J lost 4, with 12 bases in between. In germline, CDR1 is SGHTA, CDR2 FQGNSA. For the CDR3, the DNA is TGTGCCAGCAGCTTCTCACAGGCGTCCACTGAAGCTTTCTTT. Encoded protein: CASSFSQASTEAFF.

The CDR3 sequence: CASSWTSGSLEDTQYF. In DNA, the CDR3 is TGTGCCAGCAGTTGGACTAGCGGGAGTCTTGAGGATACGCAGTATTTT. This chain joins TRBV27 and TRBJ2-3, with 13 bases identical to TRBD2. Germline V gives CDR1 MNHEY, CDR2 SMNVEV (reference sequence). V lost 4 bases and J lost 6; bases outside the gene matches: 7. This CDR3 has 16 amino acids.

The chain joins TRBV27 to TRBJ1-6, with D perhaps matching TRBD1 (5 bases). Per the germline V gene, CDR1 is MNHEY and CDR2 is SMNVEV (reference sequence). Trimming cost V 6 bases and J 7 bases, with 13 bases left between them. This CDR3 region has 14 residues. The CDR3 nucleotides read TGTGCCAGCAGCTACGGGACGGTGAATTCACCCCTCCACTTT. Its translation: CASSYGTVNSPLHF.

The chain employs TRBV5-1 and TRBJ2-7; 8 nucleotides align to TRBD2. This CDR3 contains 15 residues. Germline CDR1 is SGHRS and CDR2 is YFSETQ. Trimming at V came to 0 bases and at J to 1 base, leaving 3 bases not matched to a gene. The CDR3 loop is CASSLGLAGSYEQYF. For the CDR3, the DNA is TGCGCCAGCAGCTTGGGGCTAGCGGGTTCCTACGAGCAGTACTTC.

This clone was counted between two and nine times. CDR3 sequence (DNA): TGTGCCAGTAGTATAAGCGTCGCGACACTGAACACTGAAGCTTTCTTT. It encodes CASSISVATLNTEAFF. The V and J genes are TRBV19 and TRBJ1-1; D remains ambiguous. The CDR3 runs 16 residues. V lost 2 bases to trimming and J lost 0 bases, with 13 bases between them. CDR1 is LNHDA and CDR2 is SQIVND in the germline V gene (reference sequence).

The V gene is TRBV25-1, the J gene TRBJ2-3; tentative D call: TRBD2 (6 bases). V gave up 4 bases and J gave up 5 bases, with 19 bases separating them. CDR3 size: 16 residues. Germline CDR1 is MGHDK and CDR2 is SYGVNS. CDR3 region: CASSGGTPYSKDTQYF. The CDR3 nucleotides are TGTGCCAGCAGTGGCGGGACCCCATACAGTAAAGATACGCAGTATTTT.

The chain has TRBV19 and TRBJ2-1; 11 bases agree with TRBD1. The CDR3 contains 17 residues. The V gene end was trimmed by 5 bases and the J gene end by 4 bases; junction bases not matched to a gene: 10. The germline CDR1 and CDR2 sequences are LNHDA and SQIVND (reference sequence). The CDR3 coding sequence is TGTGCCAGTAGTGCGTACCGGGACAGGGGGTCATACAATGAGCAGTTCTTC. Protein product: CASSAYRDRGSYNEQFF.

The chain recombines TRBV7-8 with TRBJ2-1, with TRBD1 matching 8 bases. This CDR3 contains 14 residues. Germline trimming cut 5 bases from V and 5 bases from J; bases unmatched to any gene: 5. Looked up from germline, CDR1 is SGHVS and CDR2 is FQNEAQ. This CDR3 reads CASSRGTGDNEQFF. CDR3 bases: TGTGCCAGCAGCCGCGGGACAGGAGACAATGAGCAGTTCTTC.

The chain has TRBV11-2 and TRBJ2-1, with D tentatively TRBD1 (6 bases). V lost 4 bases and J lost 4, with 20 bases in between. CDR1 is SGHAT, CDR2 FQNNGV, per germline. The CDR3 is 17 residues long. The CDR3 region has the DNA TGTGCCAGCAGCTCCAGCTTTGGACAGATTACTTACAATGAGCAGTTCTTC. It specifies CASSSSFGQITYNEQFF.

The chain uses TRBV7-8 and TRBJ2-3, with a weak D call TRBD1 (6 bases). Deletions cut 1 base from V and 4 bases from J, with 15 bases between. This CDR3 region has 16 residues. CDR1 and CDR2 (germline): SGHVS, FQNEAQ. CDR3 region: CASSLGGGEGADTQYF. The CDR3 region has the DNA TGTGCCAGCAGCTTAGGTGGGGGAGAGGGGGCAGATACGCAGTATTTT.

CDR3 sequence reads: CASSKGLMNTEAFF. CDR3 nucleotide sequence: TGTGCCAGTAGTAAGGGACTGATGAACACTGAAGCTTTCTTT. V and J are TRBV19 and TRBJ1-1; tentatively, D is TRBD1 (5 bases). Between the trimmed V and J ends, which lost 4 bases and 0 bases, there was a span of 9 bases. Germline assignment: CDR1 LNHDA and CDR2 SQIVND (reference sequence). This CDR3 is 14 amino acids long.

This chain uses TRBV19 with TRBJ1-5; D gene ambiguous. The CDR3 is 13 amino acids. Germline CDR1 and CDR2: LNHDA and SQIVND (reference sequence). V dropped 9 bases and J dropped 6 bases, with 15 bases sitting between them. CDR3 sequence: CASTDGPGQPQHF. The CDR3 coding sequence is TGTGCCAGCACTGACGGGCCAGGTCAGCCCCAGCATTTT.

The chain uses TRBV5-8 and TRBJ2-6, with 8 bases matching TRBD1. Germline V gene data show CDR1 as SGHTS and CDR2 as YDEGEE. The CDR3 is 18 amino acids. Trimming took 2 bases from V and 2 from J; bases not matched to a gene: 9. The CDR3 protein is CASSLPGQVITGANVLTF. The CDR3 coding sequence is TGTGCCAGCAGCTTACCGGGACAGGTGATTACTGGGGCCAACGTCCTGACTTTC.

V gene TRBV7-2 combines with J gene TRBJ1-1; no definite D call. The germline V and J ends were trimmed by 5 bases and 7 bases, with 11 bases remaining between them. The CDR3 has 12 residues. CDR1 SGHTA and CDR2 FQGNSA come from the germline V gene. The CDR3 DNA reads as TGTGCCAGCAGCGGTGACGGATTTGAAGCTTTCTTT. Translation: CASSGDGFEAFF.

This chain links TRBV25-1 with TRBJ2-1; D remains unclear. CDR1 and CDR2 from the germline V gene are MGHDK and SYGVNS. V lost 5 bases and J 7 bases, leaving 15 bases between the germline ends. This CDR3 has 14 residues. The DNA for the CDR3 is TGTGCCAGCAGTTCCCCCATAGCCGTGAATGAGCAGTTCTTC. It codes for CASSSPIAVNEQFF.

V gene TRBV27 combines with J gene TRBJ1-6; D uncertain. The CDR3 is 13 residues long. Germline CDR1 and CDR2: MNHEY and SMNVEV (reference sequence). The germline V and J ends were trimmed by 2 bases and 8 bases, with 7 bases remaining between them. The CDR3 nucleotides are TGTGCCAGCAGTTTAGCTTGGGATTCACCCCTCCACTTT. Protein product: CASSLAWDSPLHF.

V usage is TRBV13 and J usage is TRBJ2-7; TRBD2 matches at 7 bases. With 5 bases clipped from V and 6 bases from J, the junction kept 10 bases outside the gene matches. Germline lookup yields CDR1 PRHDT and CDR2 FYEKMQ (reference sequence). CDR3 length: 14 amino acids. The CDR3, as DNA: TGTGCCAGCAGCCCGACGGGGGAGGGGATCGAGCAGTACTTC. Protein: CASSPTGEGIEQYF.

Only one count was recorded for this clone. The V call is TRBV6-1, the J call TRBJ2-7, with D perhaps matching TRBD2 (6 bases). Germline V gene data show CDR1 as MNHNS and CDR2 as SASEGT. The V end lost 4 bases, the J end lost 0 bases, and 13 bases lay between the germline ends. The CDR3 runs to 15 residues. The CDR3 reads CASSGRGLSSYEQYF. The CDR3 DNA is TGTGCCAGCAGTGGCCGGGGACTCAGCTCCTACGAGCAGTACTTC.

V is TRBV19 and J is TRBJ2-7; a possible D gene is TRBD1 (6 bases). CDR3 length: 13 residues. Germline CDR1 reads LNHDA; CDR2 reads SQIVND (reference sequence). V was clipped by 5 bases and J by 3 bases, with 11 bases between them. The CDR3 loop is CASSPGQNYEQYF. The DNA for the CDR3 is TGTGCCAGTAGTCCCGGACAGAACTACGAGCAGTACTTC.

The genes are TRBV13 and TRBJ2-3, with 8 bases matching TRBD2. The CDR3 consists of 17 residues. The germline CDR1 and CDR2 sequences are PRHDT and FYEKMQ (reference sequence). V lost 3 bases, J lost 4 bases, and 12 bases stayed unmatched. DNA for the CDR3: TGTGCCAGCAGCTTTCACGGTCCGGGGGGGCCAGCAGATACGCAGTATTTT. Protein sequence: CASSFHGPGGPADTQYF.